A single sample gave rise to the 21 T cell receptor beta chains below, sequenced in a study of T-cell memory formation after mild COVID-19. In TCRdb, the 5' RACE reads were re-called with MiXCR into one record per CDR3 protein. Seen here are about 390,000 distinct CDR3 sequences, about 17% observed once, and the top ten hold 20% to 25%. The sample consisted of PBMCs or a T cell subset sorted from them (not recorded which). These TCRs come from a man aged 18 to 29 who had mild COVID-19 (a few samples of this study predate the infection). Cell type and time point are not known.

V usage is TRBV19 and J usage is TRBJ1-2; 7 bases align to TRBD1. CDR1 is LNHDA and CDR2 is SQIVND in the germline V gene (reference sequence). V was clipped by 10 bases and J by 5 bases; unmatched bases: 16. The CDR3 is 15 amino acids. The CDR3 region has the DNA TGTGCCATCGGAACAGGGGATGACGTTCGGTATGGCTACACCTTC. Its translation is CAIGTGDDVRYGYTF.

The table lists this clonotype with a count of one. The chain links TRBV6-5 to TRBJ1-3; tentatively, D is TRBD1 (6 bases). V lost 8 bases and J lost 6, with 17 bases in between. Germline V gives CDR1 MNHEY, CDR2 SVGAGI. This CDR3 region has 14 residues. CDR3 protein: CASSSQGLANTIYF. The CDR3 DNA reads TGTGCCAGCTCTTCTCAGGGGCTTGCAAACACCATATATTTT.

The chain recombines TRBV5-4 with TRBJ2-5; 8 bases line up with TRBD2. The CDR3 has 15 residues. V was clipped by 2 bases and J by 3 bases; unmatched bases: 6. CDR1 SGHNT and CDR2 YYREEE come from the germline V gene (reference sequence). The CDR3 sequence is CASSLSGLGEETQYF. The CDR3 DNA reads as TGTGCCAGCAGCTTATCGGGACTAGGGGAAGAGACCCAGTACTTC.

This chain links TRBV5-1 with TRBJ1-1; D is ambiguous. Trimming pared 3 bases from V and 0 bases from J, leaving 12 bases between. The CDR3 totals 15 residues. The germline CDR1 and CDR2 sequences are SGHRS and YFSETQ. The CDR3 here is CASSYQGKMNTEAFF. In DNA, the CDR3 is TGCGCCAGCAGCTACCAAGGGAAAATGAACACTGAAGCTTTCTTT.

The chain carries TRBV5-1 and TRBJ1-5, with D hard to call. The CDR3 sequence is 14 residues long. V lost 0 bases to trimming and J lost 7 bases, with 11 bases between them. CDR1 is SGHRS, CDR2 YFSETQ, per germline. CDR3 residues: CASSLEATGQPQHF. The CDR3 DNA is TGCGCCAGCAGCTTGGAGGCGACGGGACAGCCCCAGCATTTT.

The rearrangement links TRBV5-1 to TRBJ2-5; possibly TRBD2 for D (7 bases). Trimming pared 7 bases from V and 2 bases from J, leaving 18 bases between. Germline loops: CDR1 SGHRS, CDR2 YFSETQ. The CDR3 is 15 residues long. The CDR3 coding sequence is TGCGCCAGCCTCCGGGGAGGGGGTCATCAAGAGACCCAGTACTTC. Amino acids: CASLRGGGHQETQYF.

Only a few counts were recorded for this clonotype. The junction departs from the called germline gene at one end, perhaps through a read error. The V gene is TRBV6-2 or TRBV6-3, the J gene TRBJ2-3, with 9 bases lining up with TRBD2. The CDR3 sequence is 14 residues long. Looked up from germline, CDR1 is MNHEY and CDR2 is SVGEGT. DNA for the CDR3: TGTGCCAGCACACCCCGGCGGGGGGGAGATACGCATTATTTT. This encodes CASTPRRGGDTHYF.

This clonotype was seen only a few times. CDR3 residues: CSASSGTGSTGNTIYF. CDR3 bases: TGCAGTGCTTCCTCCGGGACAGGGAGCACTGGAAACACCATATATTTT. This chain connects TRBV20-1 to TRBJ1-3, with TRBD1 identical over 9 bases. The CDR3 is 16 residues long. Unmatched junction bases numbered 10, after V lost 5 bases and J lost 2 bases. Per germline, CDR1 DFQATT and CDR2 SNEGSKA (reference sequence).

The chain has TRBV5-1 and TRBJ1-1, with 8 bases aligning to TRBD1. The CDR3 runs 16 residues. V lost 5 bases to trimming and J lost 7 bases; unmatched junction nucleotides: 16. Germline CDR1 is SGHRS and CDR2 is YFSETQ. This chain's CDR3 is CASRTGSGQGDFEAFF. Here the CDR3 DNA reads TGCGCCAGCAGGACAGGGTCCGGACAGGGCGACTTTGAAGCTTTCTTT.

This chain uses TRBV15 with TRBJ2-5; D gene unclear. The germline V gene has CDR1 LNHNV and CDR2 YYDKDF (reference sequence). The V gene lost 0 bases and the J gene lost 5 bases, with 13 bases spanning the gap. The CDR3 has 15 amino acids. This chain's CDR3 is CATSRDAAVGETQYF. Here the CDR3 DNA reads TGTGCCACCAGCAGAGATGCTGCGGTCGGGGAGACCCAGTACTTC.

The chain links TRBV11-3 to TRBJ2-2; the D is unclear. V was shortened by 2 bases and J by 5 bases, with 3 bases between the two germline ends. Germline CDR1 is SGHNT and CDR2 is YENEEA. This CDR3 has 12 amino acids. Here the CDR3 reads CASSLKTGELFF. Written as DNA, the CDR3 is TGTGCCAGCAGCTTAAAGACCGGGGAGCTGTTTTTT.

This sequence joins TRBV2 and TRBJ2-4, with 9 bases matching TRBD1. J was trimmed by 2 bases and V by 4 bases; bases with no gene match: 3. CDR3 size: 15 residues. Germline V CDR1 and CDR2: SNHLY, FYNNEI. The CDR3 here is CASSVDRGTKNIQYF. DNA for the CDR3: TGTGCCAGCAGTGTGGACAGGGGAACCAAAAACATTCAGTACTTC.

This clonotype was observed a few times. This chain's CDR3 is CSASNGDEQYF. The CDR3 DNA follows: TGCAGTGCTAGTAACGGGGACGAGCAGTACTTC. The chain is built from TRBV20-1 and TRBJ2-7, with D possibly being TRBD2 (5 bases). Germline loops: CDR1 DFQATT, CDR2 SNEGSKA (reference sequence). V lost 3 bases and J lost 5, with 8 bases in between. The CDR3 covers 11 residues.

Of note for this clonotype: This may be a read error: a much more frequent sequence differs by one nucleotide. The CDR3 here is CASSEMAGKRPQHF. CDR3 coding DNA: TGCGCCAGCAGCGAAATGGCAGGGAAGCGGCCCCAGCATTTT. V gene TRBV5-1 combines with J gene TRBJ1-5, with a possible D match to TRBD1 (5 bases). Deletions cut 4 bases from V and 9 bases from J, with 17 bases between. CDR1 and CDR2 (germline): SGHRS, YFSETQ. The CDR3 is made up of 14 amino acids. The full variable domain, with the rest looked up from reference TRBV5-1 and TRBJ1-5, is KAGVTQTPRYLIKTRGQQVTLSCSPISGHRSVSWYQQTPGQGLQFLFEYFSETQRNKGNFPGRFSGRQFSNSRSEMNVSTLELGDSALYLCASSEMAGKRPQHFGDGTRLSIL.

CDR3 region: CASSVLQGYEQYF. The CDR3 nucleotides read TGTGCCAGCAGCGTGTTACAGGGTTACGAGCAGTACTTC. This chain uses TRBV5-6 with TRBJ2-7, with D possibly TRBD1 on 6 matching bases. In germline, CDR1 is SGHDT, CDR2 YYEEEE. The CDR3 has 13 amino acids. With 4 bases removed from V and 4 bases from J, the gap between germline ends came to 12 bases.

This chain joins TRBV12-3 or TRBV12-4 and TRBJ1-1; D gene unclear. V was pared by 6 bases and J by 10 bases, with 15 bases between. This CDR3 is 12 amino acids long. The DNA for the CDR3 is TGTGCCAGCAGCCCTCCCGGACGATTAGCTTTCTTT. This codes for CASSPPGRLAFF.

This chain uses TRBV7-9 with TRBJ1-5; D uncertain. Trimming took 4 bases from V and 0 from J, leaving 13 bases between them. This CDR3 comprises 16 residues. CDR1 and CDR2 (germline): SEHNR, FQNEAQ (reference sequence). The CDR3 DNA follows: TGTGCCAGCAGCTCTAGCATCGTGGGTAGCAATCAGCCCCAGCATTTT. This translates into CASSSSIVGSNQPQHF.

The rearrangement joins TRBV4-2 to TRBJ1-5; D is uncertain. The V end was cut by 1 base, the J end by 2 bases, with 6 bases between. Germline CDR1 is LGHNA and CDR2 is YNFKEQ. CDR3 size: 14 residues. This CDR3 reads CASSQVQGNQPQHF. In nucleotides, the CDR3 is TGTGCCAGCAGCCAAGTTCAGGGCAATCAGCCCCAGCATTTT.

This chain joins TRBV5-1 and TRBJ1-5, with TRBD1 matching 8 bases. The length of the CDR3 is 15 residues. Per germline, CDR1 SGHRS and CDR2 YFSETQ. J was trimmed by 6 bases and V by 4 bases; bases with no gene match: 9. CDR3: CASSTGGVAGQPQHF. In DNA form, the CDR3 reads TGCGCCAGCAGCACAGGGGGAGTAGCGGGTCAGCCCCAGCATTTT.

This clonotype occurred a few times. The CDR3 loop is CASSYEGELGLRGYTF. The CDR3 DNA sequence: TGTGCCAGCAGTTACGAGGGGGAGCTGGGCTTACGGGGCTACACCTTC. This chain links TRBV6-5 with TRBJ1-2; TRBD1 is a possible D gene (6 bases). Germline V lookup: CDR1 MNHEY, CDR2 SVGAGI. The CDR3 runs to 16 residues. V was clipped by 2 bases and J by 8 bases, with 21 bases between them.

Only a few counts were recorded for this clonotype. The chain combines TRBV18 with TRBJ1-3, with 8 bases aligning to TRBD1. Germline V gene sequence: CDR1 KGHSH, CDR2 LQKENI. V lost 5 bases, J lost 4 bases, and 1 base stayed unmatched. The CDR3 covers 13 residues. CDR3 coding DNA: TGTGCCAGCTCAGGGACAGGCGGAAACACCATATATTTT. This sequence encodes CASSGTGGNTIYF.